One sample yielded the 2 T cell receptor beta chains listed below, sequenced in a study of metastatic and nonmetastatic thyroid tumors. Patients were all untreated before their thyroid surgery. TCRdb recomputed clones from the PCR reads via MiXCR. The data show about 19,000 clones, 35% to 40% seen once. Sequenced: tumor tissue. The receptors derive from a female donor with papillary thyroid cancer or a benign thyroid nodule (not recorded which). Some clones in this sample may be carry-over from other donors' samples.

This clone was seen only a few times. The chain links TRBV6-6 to TRBJ1-2; D uncertain. V was trimmed by 2 bases and J by 3 bases, leaving 13 bases between them. Germline CDR1 reads MNHNY; CDR2 reads SVGAGI (reference sequence). The CDR3 extends over 15 amino acids. CDR3 bases: TGTGCCAGCAGTTACAGTTGGGAACCCTACTATGGCTACACCTTC. Its protein product is CASSYSWEPYYGYTF.

A few counts support this clone. The chain links TRBV2 to TRBJ2-3; D remains unclear. The CDR3 is 12 amino acids. Germline values: CDR1 SNHLY, CDR2 FYNNEI. V was shortened by 5 bases and J by 2 bases, with 5 bases between the two germline ends. The CDR3, as DNA: TGTGCCAGCAGTCCGACCACAGATACGCAGTATTTT. It translates to CASSPTTDTQYF.